The 2 T cell receptor beta chains below come from one sample, sequenced in a study of T cell responses to AZD1222 COVID-19 vaccine. Clones were read by immunoSEQ multiplex PCR, and TCRdb kept only the in-frame ones, dropping some. The data show about 28,000 clones, with around four fifths seen just once and 5.8% held by the top ten. This specimen consisted of peripheral blood, obtained on day 0 of AZD1222 vaccination. These receptors came from an adult in good health.

The chain employs TRBV7-9 and TRBJ1-2, with 8 bases lining up with TRBD1. V shed 3 bases and J 6 bases; nucleotides not matched to a gene: 15. The CDR3 runs 17 residues. Germline values: CDR1 SEHNR, CDR2 FQNEAQ (reference sequence). As DNA, the CDR3 is TGTGCCAGCAGCTTGGAAGAAGGGGTCAGGGGGCCTAATGGCTACACCTTC. Translating it yields CASSLEEGVRGPNGYTF. The variable domain in full, with the rest retrieved from reference TRBV7-9 and TRBJ1-2, is DTGVSQNPRHKITKRGQNVTFRCDPISEHNRLYWYRQTLGQGPEFLTYFQNEAQLEKSRLLSDRFSAERPKGSFSTLEIQRTEQGDSAMYLCASSLEEGVRGPNGYTFGSGTRLTVV.

V is TRBV7-2 and J is TRBJ2-3, with 9 positions matching TRBD2. Germline V gives CDR1 SGHTA, CDR2 FQGNSA. This CDR3 is built from 15 residues. The V and J ends lost 5 bases and 2 bases, in that order; junction bases with no gene match: 5. The CDR3 region is CASSLTSGYTDTQYF. In DNA form, the CDR3 reads TGTGCCAGCAGCCTTACTAGCGGGTACACAGATACGCAGTATTTT.